This TCR beta chain is drawn from a study of Ad26.COV2.S vaccination and SARS-CoV-2 variants. Study-wide results and caveats: In TCR breadth and depth analyses, total T cell responses may have been underestimated. Spike-specific TCR breadth ran higher among vaccine recipients than placebo recipients.

Generated by immunoSEQ multiplex PCR, the TCRdb table keeps only in-frame clones and is missing some. The data show roughly 320,000 clones, with about 86% seen just once and more than 1.5% held by the top ten. Treatment: about 20 received Ad26.COV2.S at low or high dose, single or two shots; roughly five received placebo; per-sample allocation not given. The study sampled participants on day 63 after the first vaccine or placebo injection. An adult donor aged 18-55 years was enrolled in Boston. About this clone itself: The antigen is unknown.

The CDR3 extends over 18 amino acids. V dropped 0 bases and J dropped 3; count of bases not matched to a gene: 4. Germline V lookup: CDR1 MNHEY, CDR2 SVGEGT. The V and J genes are TRBV6-2 or TRBV6-3 and TRBJ2-3, with 15 bases fitting TRBD2. This clonotype originated in a person between 18 and 59 years old who received the Ad26.COV2.S COVID-19 vaccine or a placebo. Sequenced here: peripheral blood, sampled in a trial of Ad26.COV2.S vaccine versus placebo. In nucleotides, the CDR3 is TGTGCCAGCAGTTACTCCGGACTAGCGGGGGGGCTTACAGATACGCAGTATTTT. Translation gives CASSYSGLAGGLTDTQYF.